A selection of T cell receptor beta chains follows, all from one sample in a study of T cells after yellow fever vaccination. TCRdb called the 5' RACE reads again in MiXCR, with one record for every CDR3 protein. The sample contains about 210,000 distinct CDR3 sequences, 3.2% of which appear only once. The sample consisted of CD4+ T cells sorted from PBMCs, taken 10 days after the yellow fever booster vaccination. These TCRs come from a man between 18 and 35 years old who received the YFV17D yellow fever vaccine. Each CDR3 is given with its conserved first and last residue. D genes are given only for firm matches. A row's size may be missing; if present it is once, few, many or a size class.

V gene	J gene	D gene	clone size	CDR3 protein	CDR3 DNA
TRBV6-5	TRBJ1-1	TRBD1	-	CASTGSGRGGVAEAFF	TGTGCCAGCACGGGTTCAGGCAGGGGGGGTGTCGCTGAAGCTTTCTTT
TRBV7-3	TRBJ2-5	-	many	CASSPRAEETQYF	TGTGCCAGCAGCCCAAGGGCAGAAGAGACCCAGTACTTC
TRBV6-2/TRBV6-3	TRBJ2-5	-	-	CASSAHTGSRIETQYF	TGTGCCAGCAGTGCCCATACAGGGTCGAGGATCGAGACCCAGTACTTC
TRBV5-1	TRBJ1-2	TRBD1	many	CASSPNRGTNYGYTF	TGCGCCAGCAGCCCGAACAGGGGGACCAACTATGGCTACACCTTC
TRBV20-1	TRBJ2-3	-	-	CSAPRTPTPTDTQYF	TGCAGTGCGCCACGAACCCCTACTCCCACAGATACGCAGTATTTT
TRBV4-1	TRBJ1-2	-	many	CASSPSRQQAFYGYTF	TGCGCCAGCAGCCCCTCCCGTCAACAGGCGTTCTATGGCTACACCTTC
TRBV7-2	TRBJ1-3	-	few	CASSLRPGLNTIYF	TGTGCCAGCAGCTTACGTCCAGGGCTAAACACCATATATTTT
TRBV20-1	TRBJ1-3	-	-	CSARGNTIYF	TGCAGTGCTCGTGGAAACACCATATATTTT
TRBV25-1	TRBJ1-2	-	few	CASSESGTSYGYTF	TGTGCCAGCAGTGAATCGGGGACATCGTATGGCTACACCTTC
TRBV4-3	TRBJ1-4	TRBD1	many	CASSQRGTGDEKLFF	TGCGCCAGCAGCCAACGCGGGACAGGTGATGAAAAACTGTTTTTT
TRBV7-9	TRBJ1-1	-	-	CASSFGLDTEAFF	TGTGCCAGCAGCTTCGGCCTCGACACTGAAGCTTTCTTT
TRBV15	TRBJ2-7	-	-	CATSRETGPYEQYF	TGTGCCACCAGCAGAGAAACGGGGCCCTACGAGCAGTACTTC
TRBV20-1	TRBJ1-4	-	few	CSANGGRLEKLFF	TGCAGTGCCAACGGGGGGCGCCTTGAAAAACTGTTTTTT
TRBV7-2	TRBJ2-4	TRBD1	many	CASSSGPTGSLAKNIQYF	TGTGCCAGCAGCTCCGGCCCGACAGGGAGTTTAGCCAAAAACATTCAGTACTTC
TRBV12-3/TRBV12-4	TRBJ1-4	-	many	CATRNKDGNEKLFF	TGTGCCACCAGGAATAAGGACGGTAATGAAAAACTGTTTTTT
TRBV27	TRBJ1-2	TRBD1	many	CASSPWTGTNYGYTF	TGTGCCAGCAGCCCATGGACAGGCACTAACTATGGCTACACCTTC
TRBV15	TRBJ1-1	-	few	CATSRDLTPNTEAFF	TGTGCCACCAGCAGAGACTTGACACCGAACACTGAAGCTTTCTTT
TRBV5-1	TRBJ1-4	-	-	CASSLGSTNEKLFF	TGCGCCAGCAGCTTAGGGTCAACTAATGAAAAACTGTTTTTT
TRBV5-1	TRBJ1-1	-	many	CATTLHYMNTEAFF	TGCGCCACCACCCTTCATTATATGAACACTGAAGCTTTCTTT
TRBV5-6	TRBJ2-1	TRBD2	many	CASSGVAGDSYNEQFF	TGTGCCAGCAGCGGGGTGGCGGGGGACTCCTACAATGAGCAGTTCTTC
TRBV7-2	TRBJ1-2	-	-	CASSVNVGGYNYGYTF	TGTGCCAGCAGCGTGAATGTGGGGGGCTATAACTATGGCTACACCTTC
TRBV4-1	TRBJ2-4	-	few	CASSPQGGWGLQYF	TGCGCCAGCAGCCCCCAGGGGGGGTGGGGTCTTCAGTACTTC
TRBV6-6	TRBJ2-6	-	few	CASSYRTANSGANVLTF	TGTGCCAGCAGTTACCGGACAGCGAACTCTGGGGCCAACGTCCTGACTTTC
TRBV28	TRBJ1-5	-	many	CASKSGDQPQHF	TGTGCCAGCAAGAGTGGAGATCAGCCCCAGCATTTT
TRBV9	TRBJ2-5	TRBD2	many	CASSVAAGWKETQYF	TGTGCCAGCAGCGTAGCAGCGGGGTGGAAAGAGACCCAGTACTTC
TRBV19	TRBJ1-1	TRBD1	few	CASRQGAGDTEAFF	TGTGCCAGCCGACAGGGGGCGGGGGACACTGAAGCTTTCTTT